This T cell receptor (beta chain) originates from a study of PD-L1 blockade in urothelial cancer. Study-wide results and limits: For durable-benefit patients, tumor-associated blood clones expanded more at 3 weeks.

The time point denotes: peripheral blood 6 weeks after treatment start. This clone was observed a single time. Its antigen is as yet unknown. Assay used: immunoSEQ multiplex PCR; TCRdb lists only in-frame clones, some missing. The table has about 36,000 clones, around 84% seen once; the top ten hold roughly a tenth. The CDR3 spans 15 residues. Germline CDR1 and CDR2: MGHDK and SYGVNS. V lost 5 bases, J lost 0 bases, and 3 bases stayed unmatched. The genes are TRBV25-1 and TRBJ2-2, with 7 bases aligning to TRBD2. The sequence came from a man aged 40-49 years with urothelial cancer. The sample consisted of PBMCs, taken around atezolizumab (anti-PD-L1) treatment. CDR3 DNA sequence: TGTGCCAGCAGTCCGGGACTAACGAACACCGGGGAGCTGTTTTTT. Translation gives CASSPGLTNTGELFF.